This T cell receptor (beta chain) was sequenced in a study of spatial heterogeneity in lung cancer (dated by TCRdb to the late 2010s). At the level of the whole study: Beta-chain transcripts were consistently detected in greater numbers than alpha-chain transcripts, which likely reflects a higher abundance of beta-chain transcripts. At surgery, both alpha and beta chains were TCR-sequenced in about 200 tumor regions, fewer than 80 matched nontumor lung samples and a few dozen PBMC samples. Nonsynonymous mutation counts, determined by whole-exome sequencing of tumor tissue, were related to TCR repertoire features. In the raw uncorrected reads, each unique combination of TCR and UMI appeared on average more than ten times. In non-small cell lung cancer, the study made a quantitative comparison of TCR alpha and beta repertoires among multiple tumor regions, matched nontumor lung and blood.

The germline V gene yields SGHTA for CDR1 and FQGNSA for CDR2. The CDR3 has 14 amino acids, counting the end cysteine and phenylalanine. Kept here is only the CDR3 DNA, which spans 42 bases and is read in frame from base 1. A distance of 16 bases separates the germline ends of V and J, which lose 4 bases and 9 bases respectively. General study outcomes and caveats: Additional single-cell paired TCR alpha and beta sequencing was considered necessary to confirm, at a functional level, the hypothesis that regional TCRs recognize regional mutations.

This clonotype has at least ten counts. Its binding antigen is unknown. The sample holds no much larger clone one base away, and base qualities are not on file. Libraries were prepared through 5' RACE. Sequencing used a NextSeq 500. In the TCR library protocol, a unique molecular identifier was attached to each TCR cDNA molecule so that PCR and sequencing errors could be corrected. In the original analysis: Decombinator tools were used for TCR identification, UMI-based error correction and CDR3 extraction. Expanded TCRs were defined as those above a frequency of 2 per 1,000, corresponding to the top 1% of the tumor frequency distribution. Renyi diversity was computed with the R vegan package after each repertoire had been subsampled 100 times to 5,000 TCRs. CDR3 similarity networks were constructed using string-kernel similarity of amino acid triplets, with links drawn between CDR3s whose pairwise similarity was above 0.82. TCRdb handled the public reads itself, with Q25 trimming in fastp and clone calling in MiXCR, and kept productive beta chains. Under each unique CDR3 protein, matching rows form one entry showing the most common genes and DNA. The V and J calls and clone size come from TCRdb's table, not from the authors' own analysis. This sample comprises some 38,000 distinct CDR3 sequences, just over 3% of them detected only once. The leading ten clones occupy 36% of the sample.

What this sample's time point label stands for: sample taken at primary tumor resection. Donors were 70 or so patients with early-stage, untreated non-small cell lung cancer from the lung TRACERx cohort. Whole RNA extracted from tumor and nontumor lung tissue, or from cryopreserved PBMC samples, was used for TCR sequencing without cell sorting. Only patients for whom sufficient RNA was available from at least two tumor regions were selected for TCR sequencing. Before selection, tumor and adjacent nontumor lung specimens were reviewed by a lung pathologist. Sequencing used normal lung tissue next to the tumor, obtained at surgery. The receptor's source is a male donor with early-stage non-small cell lung cancer. The chain was built from TRBV7-2 and TRBJ2-1, with no reliable assignment of the D segment. CDR3 region: CASSSLVLLGEQFF. The DNA reads TGTGCCAGCAGCTCCTTGGTCCTCTTGGGTGAGCAGTTCTTC.